The 12 T cell receptor beta chains in this list originate from one sample, sequenced in a study of T cell changes during pregnancy in multiple sclerosis. The assay was immunoSEQ multiplex PCR, and TCRdb's table has in-frame clones only and misses some. The table records some 41,000 clones, 89% of them present only once. Here the sequenced sample was CD4+ T cells from peripheral blood mononuclear cells, taken after pregnancy. Receptor source: a female donor with multiple sclerosis, enrolled in a pregnancy study.

The chain is built from TRBV5-1 and TRBJ1-1, with TRBD1 identical over 8 bases. This CDR3 is 15 amino acids long. J gave up 10 bases and V 4 bases, and 15 bases lay outside the gene matches. Germline CDR1 and CDR2: SGHRS and YFSETQ. The CDR3 DNA reads TGCGCCAGCAGCAAAACAGGGGGTGAATCGGGTGGAGCTTTCTTT. Residues: CASSKTGGESGGAFF.

The CDR3 protein is CASSDVQAYDDYEQYF. CDR3 DNA: TGTGCCAGCAGTGACGTACAGGCCTACGACGACTACGAGCAGTACTTC. This chain joins TRBV25-1 and TRBJ2-7; a weak D match, TRBD1 (5 bases). Germline V gene data show CDR1 as MGHDK and CDR2 as SYGVNS. CDR3 length equals 16 residues. Trimming stripped 3 bases from V and 3 bases from J, with 18 bases between.

The table lists this clone with a few counts. The chain links TRBV5-1 to TRBJ1-2; 10 bases are shared with TRBD1. CDR3 size: 14 residues. Germline loops: CDR1 SGHRS, CDR2 YFSETQ. Trimming removed 4 bases from V and 6 bases from J; junction bases left unmatched: 6. In nucleotides, the CDR3 is TGCGCCAGCAGCGCACAGACAGGGGGCGATGGCTACACCTTC. This translates into CASSAQTGGDGYTF.

The gene calls are TRBV6-5 and TRBJ2-4; 10 positions agree with TRBD2. Trimming took 11 bases from V and 8 from J; bases not matched to a gene: 15. This CDR3 contains 15 residues. Germline-derived CDR1 and CDR2 are MNHEY and SVGAGI. The CDR3 spells CASAGGASGRYIQYF. For the CDR3, the DNA is TGTGCCTCCGCGGGGGGGGCTAGCGGGAGATACATTCAGTACTTC.

The chain combines TRBV10-3 with TRBJ2-1; D remains unclear. V was pared by 4 bases and J by 6 bases, with 16 bases between. The CDR3 sequence is 15 residues long. CDR1 is ENHRY and CDR2 is SYGVKD in the germline V gene. CDR3 nucleotides: TGTGCCATCAGTGTAGGTGTCCTAGTTCGCAATGAGCAGTTCTTC. Translation: CAISVGVLVRNEQFF.

The chain links TRBV19 to TRBJ1-4, with D perhaps matching TRBD1 (5 bases). Germline values: CDR1 LNHDA, CDR2 SQIVND (reference sequence). Between the trimmed V and J ends, which lost 7 bases and 6 bases, there was a span of 21 bases. CDR3 size: 16 residues. The CDR3 loop is CASTPVKTVSHEKLFF. The CDR3 DNA sequence: TGTGCCAGTACACCCGTTAAGACAGTCTCCCATGAAAAACTGTTTTTT.

This rearrangement joins TRBV9 to TRBJ2-4; 8 bases map to TRBD1. Germline CDR1 SGDLS, CDR2 YYNGEE. The CDR3 extends over 18 amino acids. Trimming took 3 bases from V and 3 from J; bases not matched to a gene: 14. The CDR3 loop reads CASSERDTGGSGKNIQYF. CDR3 in DNA: TGTGCCAGCAGCGAGAGGGATACAGGGGGATCTGGCAAAAACATTCAGTACTTC.

J is TRBJ2-1 and V is TRBV19; 10 bases align to TRBD2. V was clipped by 5 bases and J by 8 bases; unmatched bases: 9. Germline assignment: CDR1 LNHDA and CDR2 SQIVND (reference sequence). This CDR3 contains 15 residues. The CDR3 DNA follows: TGTGCCAGTAGTGCTCCTAGCGGGAGTAGCGATGAGCAGTTCTTC. This sequence encodes CASSAPSGSSDEQFF.

The chain links TRBV6-1 to TRBJ2-7; D is perhaps TRBD2 (6 bases). V gave up 7 bases and J gave up 2 bases, with 18 bases separating them. Germline values: CDR1 MNHNS, CDR2 SASEGT. The CDR3 loop spans 15 amino acids. CDR3 DNA: TGTGCCAGCACCCAGTTGGAGGGAGGCACCTACGAGCAGTACTTC. Amino acids: CASTQLEGGTYEQYF.

V usage is TRBV10-3 and J usage is TRBJ1-3; no clear D gene. This CDR3 is built from 13 residues. V was shortened by 8 bases and J by 0 bases, with 8 bases between the two germline ends. Looked up from germline, CDR1 is ENHRY and CDR2 is SYGVKD. The CDR3 bases are TGTGCCATCGGGGAGAGCTCTGGAAACACCATATATTTT. It translates to CAIGESSGNTIYF.

The rearrangement uses TRBV5-1 and TRBJ2-2; 9 bases map to TRBD2. The junction had 10 bases not matched to a gene; V was cut back by 7 bases and J by 0 bases. This CDR3 has 17 amino acids. Germline-derived CDR1 and CDR2 are SGHRS and YFSETQ. DNA of the CDR3: TGCGCCAGCCGCCGGCTAGCGGGGTTCGCGAACACCGGGGAGCTGTTTTTT. It is translated as CASRRLAGFANTGELFF. Full variable domain (rest looked up from reference TRBV5-1 and TRBJ2-2): KAGVTQTPRYLIKTRGQQVTLSCSPISGHRSVSWYQQTPGQGLQFLFEYFSETQRNKGNFPGRFSGRQFSNSRSEMNVSTLELGDSALYLCASRRLAGFANTGELFFGEGSRLTVL.

The chain employs TRBV5-1 and TRBJ2-3, with D possibly TRBD2 on 5 matching bases. V gave up 4 bases and J gave up 1 base, with 13 bases separating them. Germline CDR1 is SGHRS and CDR2 is YFSETQ. The CDR3 consists of 15 residues. CDR3: CASSAGQTGTDTQYF. The DNA for the CDR3 is TGCGCCAGCAGCGCGGGCCAGACGGGCACAGATACGCAGTATTTT.